This entry is about one TCR beta chain. V was clipped by 4 bases and J by 6 bases; unmatched bases: 2. Germline V CDR1 and CDR2: ENHRY, SYGVKD. CDR3 length: 13 residues. The data derive from a study of blood T cell repertoires in COVID-19. For the study at large: Sites across the United States, Italy and Spain contributed samples from acute and convalescent COVID-19.

The study drew participants aged about 18 to 89 years from some 23 US areas. Authors' processing steps: Amplification with reference gene primers provided the estimates of nucleated cell counts. Libraries were prepared by immunoSEQ multiplex PCR; TCRdb keeps only in-frame clonotypes and omits some of them. V and J calls and clone size are given by that table; D and trimming were obtained from the DNA. The repertoire holds 200,000 to 300,000 clones, with roughly 86% as singletons. The receptor comes from a woman in her 30s with acute COVID-19. The chain couples TRBV10-3 to TRBJ2-2; TRBD2 agrees at 7 bases. The sample taken for sequencing was PBMCs or T cells enriched from blood (not recorded which). CDR3 DNA: TGTGCCATCAGTGGGACTAGTGCCGGGGAGCTGTTTTTT. Translated, it gives CAISGTSAGELFF.